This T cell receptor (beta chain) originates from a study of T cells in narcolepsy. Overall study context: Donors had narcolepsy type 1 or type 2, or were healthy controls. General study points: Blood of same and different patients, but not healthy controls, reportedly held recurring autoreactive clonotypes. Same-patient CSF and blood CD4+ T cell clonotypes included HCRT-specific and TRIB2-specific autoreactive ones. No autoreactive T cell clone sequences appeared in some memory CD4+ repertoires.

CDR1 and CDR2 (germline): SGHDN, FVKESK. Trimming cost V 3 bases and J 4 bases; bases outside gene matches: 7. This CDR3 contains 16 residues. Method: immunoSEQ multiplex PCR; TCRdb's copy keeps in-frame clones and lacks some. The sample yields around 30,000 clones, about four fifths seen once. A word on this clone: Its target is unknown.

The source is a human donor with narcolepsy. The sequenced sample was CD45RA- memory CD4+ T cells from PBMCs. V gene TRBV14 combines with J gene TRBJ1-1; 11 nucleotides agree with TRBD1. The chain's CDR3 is CASSQDGTGGFTEAFF. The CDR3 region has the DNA TGTGCCAGCAGCCAGGACGGGACAGGGGGTTTCACTGAAGCTTTCTTT.